The TCR beta chain under discussion was sequenced for a study of T cells after posttransplantation cyclophosphamide. Here immunoSEQ multiplex PCR was the method, and the copy in TCRdb shows in-frame clones only, minus some. Recorded here are under 9,000 clones, none singletons. This clone came up many times. The target antigen is unknown. Cyclophosphamide on days +3 and +4 followed busulfan-fludarabine conditioning and a marrow graft. CDR3 length: 15 amino acids. In germline, CDR1 is SQVTM, CDR2 ANQGSEA. Deletions cut 7 bases from V and 2 bases from J, with 20 bases between. Findings of the study overall: Later blood repertoires were often dominated by clones from the donor CD8+ memory compartment. Recipient CMV seropositivity and CMV reactivation strongly tracked TRB clonality.

This clonotype was obtained from a male patient in his 50s who received an allogeneic stem cell transplant from an unrelated donor, was CMV-positive, and had acute GVHD only. These T cells may partly come from the graft donor. Sequences were derived from PBMCs, sampled after allogeneic stem cell transplant with posttransplant cyclophosphamide. V is TRBV29-1 and J is TRBJ2-5; a weak D match, TRBD2 (6 bases). The CDR3 bases are TGCAGCGCCGGTAACGCGGGCCGGGGGCAAGAGACCCAGTACTTC. Protein sequence: CSAGNAGRGQETQYF.